The 15 T cell receptor beta chains reported below all come from one sample, sequenced in a study of radiation and T cells in renal cell carcinoma. Some clones are missing from TCRdb's copy, which holds only in-frame ones; the method was immunoSEQ multiplex PCR. The table lists under 55,000 clones, approximately 80% of them singletons. Time point here: baseline pretreatment blood. Treatment of the sample: 15 Gy SBRT to primary tumor, nephrectomy 4 weeks later. Sequencing was performed on blood, taken from a patient whose treatment included radiotherapy and nephrectomy. The receptors come from a woman aged 70-85 years with renal cell carcinoma.

This rearrangement joins TRBV27 to TRBJ1-2; TRBD1 might be the D (5 bases). Trimming removed 6 bases at V and 2 bases at J, with 16 bases between. There are 15 residues in the CDR3. Per germline, CDR1 MNHEY and CDR2 SMNVEV (reference sequence). CDR3 DNA: TGTGCCAGCAGATTACAGGCAACCGGGAACTATGGCTACACCTTC. Its protein is CASRLQATGNYGYTF.

The chain combines TRBV14 with TRBJ2-1; 10 nucleotides align to TRBD2. The CDR3 has 18 residues. CDR1 is SGHDN, CDR2 FVKESK, per germline. J was trimmed by 4 bases and V by 1 base; bases with no gene match: 10. In DNA form, the CDR3 reads TGTGCCAGCAGCCAAGCCTTCTCTAGCGGGAGCTGGTACAATGAGCAGTTCTTC. Encoded protein: CASSQAFSSGSWYNEQFF.

The V call is TRBV5-1, the J call TRBJ1-1, with 11 bases lining up with TRBD1. From germline, CDR1 is SGHRS and CDR2 YFSETQ. The junction had 5 bases not matched to a gene; V was cut back by 3 bases and J by 4 bases. This CDR3 is 15 amino acids long. For the CDR3, the DNA is TGCGCCAGCAGCTGGACAGGGGGCGCAAGCACTGAAGCTTTCTTT. Protein sequence: CASSWTGGASTEAFF.

The V call is TRBV6-5, the J call TRBJ2-5; D tentatively reads TRBD1 or TRBD2 (5 bases each). CDR1 and CDR2 from the germline V gene are MNHEY and SVGAGI. The CDR3 length is 13 residues. V lost 5 bases and J lost 5, with 12 bases in between. The CDR3 DNA follows: TGTGCCAGCAGTCACGGGGCCGGGGAGACCCAGTACTTC. Protein product: CASSHGAGETQYF.

This clone occurred a few times. The genes are TRBV30 and TRBJ1-1; a possible D gene is TRBD1 (6 bases). The germline V gene has CDR1 GTSNPN and CDR2 SVGIG (reference sequence). V lost 4 bases to trimming and J lost 1 base, with 16 bases between them. CDR3 length: 15 residues. The CDR3 nucleotides read TGTGCCTGGAAAGCAGCGGGACACTGGAACACTGAAGCTTTCTTT. Protein product: CAWKAAGHWNTEAFF. The complete variable domain, with remaining parts taken from reference TRBV30 and TRBJ1-1, reads SQTIHQWPATLVQPVGSPLSLECTVEGTSNPNLYWYRQAAGRGLQLLFYSVGIGQISSEVPQNLSASRPQDRQFILSSKKLLLSDSGFYLCAWKAAGHWNTEAFFGQGTRLTVV.

The rearrangement links TRBV6-5 to TRBJ1-3; D perhaps matches TRBD1 (5 bases). Trimming left V 4 bases short and J 2 bases short, with 15 bases between. The CDR3 consists of 16 residues. Germline CDR1 reads MNHEY; CDR2 reads SVGAGI. CDR3 sequence reads: CASSSPGRVPGNTIYF. The CDR3 DNA follows: TGTGCCAGCAGTTCGCCGGGACGGGTCCCTGGAAACACCATATATTTT.

The V call is TRBV27, the J call TRBJ2-1, with D possibly being TRBD1 (6 bases). The V end lost 3 bases, the J end lost 7 bases, and 19 bases lay between the germline ends. Germline V lookup: CDR1 MNHEY, CDR2 SMNVEV (reference sequence). The CDR3 totals 16 residues. Here the CDR3 reads CASSFTLTGLLNEQFF. The CDR3 nucleotides read TGTGCCAGCAGTTTTACCCTCACAGGGCTGCTAAATGAGCAGTTCTTC.

The rearrangement uses TRBV5-4 and TRBJ2-3; D is undetermined. Germline-derived CDR1 and CDR2 are SGHNT and YYREEE (reference sequence). The V and J ends lost 1 base and 4 bases respectively, with 7 bases between them. This CDR3 comprises 13 residues. The DNA for the CDR3 is TGTGCCAGCAGCTTGACTCACTCAGATACGCAGTATTTT. Translating it yields CASSLTHSDTQYF.

This chain connects TRBV4-2 to TRBJ2-7; D unresolved. Germline V gene data show CDR1 as LGHNA and CDR2 as YNFKEQ. Trimming shortened V by 0 bases and J by 1 base, and 10 bases separated the two germline ends. CDR3 length: 15 amino acids. The CDR3 DNA is TGTGCCAGCAGCCAAGAGCCGGGTTCGTCCTACGAGCAGTACTTC. Translating gives CASSQEPGSSYEQYF.

The chain links TRBV27 to TRBJ2-1; D possibly corresponds to TRBD2 (6 bases). V dropped 7 bases and J dropped 10 bases, with 14 bases sitting between them. Germline values: CDR1 MNHEY, CDR2 SMNVEV (reference sequence). The CDR3 sequence is 12 residues long. CDR3 bases: TGTGCCAGCACGGGACTGGGGCCCGAGCAGTTCTTC. This codes for CASTGLGPEQFF.

This clone has just one count. This chain uses TRBV11-2 with TRBJ2-7; maybe TRBD2 (5 bases). Germline V gives CDR1 SGHAT, CDR2 FQNNGV. The ends were cut back, 3 bases at V and 3 bases at J, with 15 bases in the middle. CDR3 length: 15 residues. This CDR3 reads CASSFEREGYYEQYF. In DNA, the CDR3 is TGTGCCAGCAGCTTTGAACGCGAGGGTTACTACGAGCAGTACTTC.

With regard to this clone: One end of the junction is discordant with germline, which a read error may explain. The J gene is TRBJ2-5, the V gene TRBV7-2; 7 nucleotides match TRBD2. CDR3 length equals 13 residues. Looked up from germline, CDR1 is SGHTA and CDR2 is FQGNSA. The CDR3 spells CASSLAAAETQYF. DNA for the CDR3: TGTGCCAGCAGCCTAGCGGCGGCGGAGACCCAGTACTTC. Together with reference TRBV7-2 and TRBJ2-5, the CDR3 gives the full variable domain: GAGVSQSPSNKVTEKGKDVELRCDPISGHTALYWYRQSLGQGLEFLIYFQGNSAPDKSGLPSDRFSAERTGGSVSTLTIQRTQQEDSAVYLCASSLAAAETQYFGPGTRLLVL.

In this sample, this clone turned up once. The chain is built from TRBV15 and TRBJ1-5; a weak D match, TRBD1 (5 bases). This CDR3 has 16 residues. The ends were cut back, 0 bases at V and 2 bases at J, with 11 bases in the middle. Germline V gene lookup returns CDR1 LNHNV and CDR2 YYDKDF (reference sequence). This CDR3 is CATSRDGRGGNQPQHF. In DNA, the CDR3 is TGTGCCACCAGCAGAGATGGTAGGGGAGGCAATCAGCCCCAGCATTTT.

The chain couples TRBV19 to TRBJ1-1; D unclear. Per germline, CDR1 LNHDA and CDR2 SQIVND (reference sequence). The V end was cut by 4 bases, the J end by 1 base, with 13 bases between. The CDR3 is 15 amino acids. The CDR3 nucleotides read TGTGCCAGTAGTAGTCGGTCCGATGGGAACACTGAAGCTTTCTTT. Protein product: CASSSRSDGNTEAFF.

The chain uses TRBV5-4 and TRBJ1-4; D perhaps matches TRBD1 (5 bases). The CDR3 contains 15 residues. V was clipped by 4 bases and J by 0 bases, with 10 bases between them. Per germline, CDR1 SGHNT and CDR2 YYREEE (reference sequence). This chain's CDR3 is CASSPGGATNEKLFF. The CDR3 bases are TGTGCCAGCAGCCCGGGGGGGGCAACTAATGAAAAACTGTTTTTT.